These 7 T cell receptor beta chains came from one sample sequenced in a study of neurological immune-mediated disorders. Specified time point: longitudinal time-point 3. In TCRdb, the 5' RACE reads were re-called with MiXCR into one record per CDR3 protein. The sample yields some 55,000 distinct CDR3 sequences, roughly 8% seen once. The sample was PBMCs. Receptor source: a woman between 40 and 55 years old in good health.

At least ten counts were recorded for this clonotype. The rearrangement links TRBV7-2 to TRBJ1-2; D uncertain. With 1 base removed from V and 2 bases from J, the gap between germline ends came to 11 bases. Germline CDR1 reads SGHTA; CDR2 reads FQGNSA. CDR3 length: 15 residues. CDR3 protein: CASSLVVTENYGYTF. The CDR3 coding sequence is TGTGCCAGCAGCTTAGTGGTTACCGAGAACTATGGCTACACCTTC.

The table lists this clonotype with many counts. The chain uses TRBV6-5 and TRBJ2-2, with D possibly being TRBD2 (7 bases). V was clipped by 0 bases and J by 4 bases, with 15 bases between them. There are 17 residues in the CDR3. CDR1 is MNHEY and CDR2 is SVGAGI in the germline V gene. The CDR3 DNA follows: TGTGCCAGCAGTTACTCAACAGGGAGGGTGGGCACCGGGGAGCTGTTTTTT. Protein: CASSYSTGRVGTGELFF.

This clonotype was picked up many times. This sequence joins TRBV29-1 and TRBJ2-6, with 7 bases aligning to TRBD1. V trimming: 2 bases; J trimming: 2 bases; junction bases outside the gene matches: 0. The CDR3 covers 14 residues. Germline V gives CDR1 SQVTM, CDR2 ANQGSEA. The CDR3 coding sequence is TGCAGCGTTGAACAGGGGGCTGGGGCCAACGTCCTGACTTTC. Translated, it gives CSVEQGAGANVLTF.

This clonotype has ten or more counts. The chain employs TRBV5-1 and TRBJ2-2; D remains ambiguous. V was shortened by 0 bases and J by 3 bases, with 3 bases between the two germline ends. The CDR3 loop spans 13 amino acids. Germline V CDR1 and CDR2: SGHRS, YFSETQ. Here the CDR3 reads CASSLGYTGELFF. In DNA form, the CDR3 reads TGCGCCAGCAGCTTGGGTTACACCGGGGAGCTGTTTTTT.

As regards this clonotype: A much larger clone differs by one base, so this may be a read error. The CDR3 DNA is TGCAGTGCTAGAGATACCGTAGTGAACACTGAAGCTTTCTTT. Residues: CSARDTVVNTEAFF. The chain couples TRBV20-1 to TRBJ1-1; no clear D gene. CDR1 is DFQATT, CDR2 SNEGSKA, per germline (reference sequence). The CDR3 is 14 amino acids. Between the trimmed V and J ends, which lost 0 bases and 0 bases, there was a span of 8 bases.

This clonotype was detected many times. J is TRBJ2-1 and V is TRBV9; D ambiguous. This CDR3 is 11 amino acids long. Germline assignment: CDR1 SGDLS and CDR2 YYNGEE. Trimming cost V 2 bases and J 9 bases, with 6 bases left between them. CDR3 residues: CASSVMGEQFF. DNA of the CDR3: TGTGCCAGCAGCGTTATGGGTGAGCAGTTCTTC.

This clonotype showed up many times. The genes are TRBV2 and TRBJ2-1, with D perhaps matching TRBD1 or TRBD2 (5 bases each). V lost 9 bases, J lost 5 bases, and 20 bases lay in between. The CDR3 length is 15 residues. The germline gives CDR1 SNHLY, CDR2 FYNNEI. The CDR3 DNA reads TGTGCCAGTGCTCGACAGTGGGGACCCAACAATGAGCAGTTCTTC. Translating gives CASARQWGPNNEQFF.